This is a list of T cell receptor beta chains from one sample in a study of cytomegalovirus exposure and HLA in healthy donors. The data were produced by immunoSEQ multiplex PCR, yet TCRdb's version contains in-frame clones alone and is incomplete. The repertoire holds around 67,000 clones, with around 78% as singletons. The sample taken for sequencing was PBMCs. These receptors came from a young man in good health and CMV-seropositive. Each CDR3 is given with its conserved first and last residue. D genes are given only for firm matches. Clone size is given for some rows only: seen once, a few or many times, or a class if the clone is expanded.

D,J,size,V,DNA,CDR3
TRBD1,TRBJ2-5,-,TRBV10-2,TGCGCCAGCAGTGAGCCGGGACAGGGAGAGACCCAGTACTTC,CASSEPGQGETQYF
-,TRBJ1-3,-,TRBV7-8,TGTGCCAGCAGAATCAGGGGCAGGGAAGACACCATATATTTT,CASRIRGREDTIYF
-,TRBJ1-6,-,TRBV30,TGTGCCTGGAGCCCAGCGTTGAATTCACCCCTCCACTTT,CAWSPALNSPLHF
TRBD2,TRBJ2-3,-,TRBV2,TGTGCCAGCAGTGAAACTAGCGGGGGGGCCGCCACGCAGTATTTT,CASSETSGGAATQYF
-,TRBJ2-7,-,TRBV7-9,TGTGCCAGCAGCTTATCAGGAAACGAGCAGTACTTC,CASSLSGNEQYF
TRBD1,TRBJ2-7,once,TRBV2,TGTGCCAGCAGTGCCCGGGACAGACAATACGAGCAGTACTTC,CASSARDRQYEQYF
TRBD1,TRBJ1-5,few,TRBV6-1,TGTGCCAGCAGAGATCAGACAGGGGGTCAGCCCCAGCATTTT,CASRDQTGGQPQHF
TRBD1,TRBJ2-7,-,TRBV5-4,TGTGCCAGCAGCTTGGAGGGGACAGGGGACTACGAGCAGTACTTC,CASSLEGTGDYEQYF
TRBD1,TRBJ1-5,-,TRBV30,TGTGCCTGGAGTGTAGTGACAGGGGGCGGGCCCCAGCATTTT,CAWSVVTGGGPQHF
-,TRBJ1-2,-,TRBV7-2,TGTGCCAGCAGCCGACCTCGGGACAATCGCTATGGCTACACCTTC,CASSRPRDNRYGYTF
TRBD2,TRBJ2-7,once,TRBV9,TGTGCCAGCAGCGTAGAGCAAGCGGGGACCTACGAGCAGTACTTC,CASSVEQAGTYEQYF
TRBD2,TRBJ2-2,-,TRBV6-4,TGTGCCAGCAGTGCCGAGGTCGGCGGGGGAACCGGGGAGCTGTTTTTT,CASSAEVGGGTGELFF
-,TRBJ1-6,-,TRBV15,TGTGCCACCAGCAGAGTGGCAGGGGAGGGTTCACCCCTCCACTTT,CATSRVAGEGSPLHF
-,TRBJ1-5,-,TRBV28,TGTGCCAGCAGTTTAAATGGGGCTGGCAATCAGCCCCAGCATTTT,CASSLNGAGNQPQHF
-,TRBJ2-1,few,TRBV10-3,TGTGCCATCAGGGTAGGAGAGTCGTACAATGAGCAGTTCTTC,CAIRVGESYNEQFF
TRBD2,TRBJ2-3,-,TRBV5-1,TGCGCCAGCAGCTTAGAGGGACTAGCAGCCGATACGCAGTATTTT,CASSLEGLAADTQYF
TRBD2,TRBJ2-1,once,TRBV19,TGTGCCAGTAGTACTAGCGGGGGACCCTACAATGAGCAGTTCTTC,CASSTSGGPYNEQFF
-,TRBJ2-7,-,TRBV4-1,TGCGCCAGCAGCTCGGCACAGGGCTTGGTCTACGAGCAGTACTTC,CASSSAQGLVYEQYF
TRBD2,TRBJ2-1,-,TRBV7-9,TGTGCCAGCAGTGGCGGGGGGATTATTTACAATGAGCAGTTCTTC,CASSGGGIIYNEQFF
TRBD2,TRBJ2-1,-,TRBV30,TGTGCCTGGAGCTCTCTAGCGGGAGGGGGAGAGCAGTTCTTC,CAWSSLAGGGEQFF
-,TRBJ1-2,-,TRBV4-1,TGCGCCAGCAGCCAAGACAGGGGAGGGGCAGAATGGGACTATGGCTACACCTTC,CASSQDRGGAEWDYGYTF
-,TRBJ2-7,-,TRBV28,TGTGCCAGCATCCACTCCCAGGGGACCTACGAGCAGTACTTC,CASIHSQGTYEQYF
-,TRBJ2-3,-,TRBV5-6,TGTGCCAGCACCTTCAGGGCAGATACGCAGTATTTT,CASTFRADTQYF
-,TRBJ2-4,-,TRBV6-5,TGTGCCAGCAGCCCAGGGATAGCCAAAAACATTCAGTACTTC,CASSPGIAKNIQYF
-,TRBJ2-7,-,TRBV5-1,TGCGCCAGCAGCTCGGACAGAAGCGAGCAGTACTTC,CASSSDRSEQYF
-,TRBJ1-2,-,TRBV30,TGTGCCTCTTTGGCGGTACAGGAGAACTATGGCTACACCTTC,CASLAVQENYGYTF
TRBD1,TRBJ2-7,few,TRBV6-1,TGTGCCAGCCGGGACAGGGGAGACTACGAGCAGTACTTC,CASRDRGDYEQYF
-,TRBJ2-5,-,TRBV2,TGTGCCAGCAGAAGACAGCAAGAGACCCAGTACTTC,CASRRQQETQYF
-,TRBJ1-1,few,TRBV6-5,TGTGCCAGTGGGACAAGGGGCACTGAAGCTTTCTTT,CASGTRGTEAFF
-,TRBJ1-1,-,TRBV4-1,TGCGCCAGCAGCCAAGTCGTGCAGACTGAAGCTTTCTTT,CASSQVVQTEAFF
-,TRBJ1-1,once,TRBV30,TGTGCCTGCTATAGGGGTTCCTGGGACACTGAAGCTTTCTTT,CACYRGSWDTEAFF
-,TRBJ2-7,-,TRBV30,TGTGCCTGGAGTGTGTTACAGGCAGTGGAGCAGTACTTC,CAWSVLQAVEQYF
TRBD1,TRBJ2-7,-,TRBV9,TGTGCCAGCAGCGTCTTCTCCGGGACAGACTACGAGCAGTACTTC,CASSVFSGTDYEQYF
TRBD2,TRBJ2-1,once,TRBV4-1,TGCGCCAGCAGCCAAACTAGCGGGATAAGGGGAAACAATGAGCAGTTCTTC,CASSQTSGIRGNNEQFF
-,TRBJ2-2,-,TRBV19,TGTGCCAGTATCCAGGCCCGGCCCCCCGGGGAGCTGTTTTTT,CASIQARPPGELFF
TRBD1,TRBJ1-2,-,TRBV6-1,TGTGCCAGCCTTTCGGGACAGGGGGTTAACTATGGCTACACCTTC,CASLSGQGVNYGYTF
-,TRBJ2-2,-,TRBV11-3,TGTGCCAGCAGCTTAGACTCCTACACCGGGGAGCTGTTTTTT,CASSLDSYTGELFF
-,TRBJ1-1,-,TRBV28,TGTGCCAGCACCGGTGAGGCAGAGAATGAAGCTTTCTTT,CASTGEAENEAFF
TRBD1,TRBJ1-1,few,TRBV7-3,TGTGCCAGCAGCCCGACAGGGGGGACTGAAGCTTTCTTT,CASSPTGGTEAFF
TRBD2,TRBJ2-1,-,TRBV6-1,TGTGCCAGCAGTGATCAGACCGGGACTAGCGCTTATGAGCAGTTCTTC,CASSDQTGTSAYEQFF
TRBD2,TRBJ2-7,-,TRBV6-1,TGTGCCAGCAGTGAAGGGACTAGCGTCTCCTACGAGCAGTACTTC,CASSEGTSVSYEQYF
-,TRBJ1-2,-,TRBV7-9,TGTGCCAGCAGTTATTCCGGGACATACTATGGCTACACCTTC,CASSYSGTYYGYTF
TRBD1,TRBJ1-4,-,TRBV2,TGTGCCAGCAGCTCGGACAGGGGGCGGGAAAAACTGTTTTTT,CASSSDRGREKLFF
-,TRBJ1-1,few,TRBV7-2,TGTGCCAGCAGCTTCAGCGTGGCGGTAAAAGAAGCTTTCTTT,CASSFSVAVKEAFF
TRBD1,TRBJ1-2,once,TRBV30,TGTGCCTGGAGCGATCACAGGGGCCCCCGTGGCTACACCTTC,CAWSDHRGPRGYTF
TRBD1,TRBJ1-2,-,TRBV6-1,TGTGCCAGCACCCACGGACAGGCTGGGGGCTACACCTTC,CASTHGQAGGYTF
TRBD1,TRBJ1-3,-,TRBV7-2,TGTGCCAGCAGCTTACGACAGGGGGGGAACACCATATATTTT,CASSLRQGGNTIYF
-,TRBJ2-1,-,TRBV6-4,TGTGCCAGCAGTAAGGAGAGCTCCTACAATGAGCAGTTCTTC,CASSKESSYNEQFF
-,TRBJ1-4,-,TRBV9,TGTGCCAGCAGCGTGGAGGGGACTAATGAAAAACTGTTTTTT,CASSVEGTNEKLFF